Reported below is one TCR beta chain. This specimen belongs to a study of OX40 agonist ivuxolimab in advanced cancers. Study context: Patients were about 83% male with ages about 23 to 79, mean 60. Among those treated, three patients had partial responses, one with hepatocellular carcinoma and two with cutaneous melanoma.

V lost 10 bases and J lost 3, with 22 bases in between. CDR1 is SEHNR, CDR2 FQNEAQ, per germline (reference sequence). This CDR3 is 16 amino acids long. Profiling relied on immunoSEQ multiplex PCR, and the TCRdb table lists in-frame clones only, not all of them. The top ten clones hold approximately 16% of a sample with fewer than 45,000 clones, around 92% of them seen once. Sequenced material: CD4+ or CD8+ T cells sorted from blood, taken in a trial of the OX40 agonist ivuxolimab. The TCR originated in an adult with an advanced solid tumor such as melanoma, head and neck, liver or kidney cancer. The genes are TRBV7-9 and TRBJ2-1, with D possibly called TRBD1 or TRBD2 (5 bases each). The DNA for the CDR3 is TGTGCCACCCTCCGGGGACCTTCAAAAGTCTACAATGAGCAGTTCTTC. It yields the protein CATLRGPSKVYNEQFF.